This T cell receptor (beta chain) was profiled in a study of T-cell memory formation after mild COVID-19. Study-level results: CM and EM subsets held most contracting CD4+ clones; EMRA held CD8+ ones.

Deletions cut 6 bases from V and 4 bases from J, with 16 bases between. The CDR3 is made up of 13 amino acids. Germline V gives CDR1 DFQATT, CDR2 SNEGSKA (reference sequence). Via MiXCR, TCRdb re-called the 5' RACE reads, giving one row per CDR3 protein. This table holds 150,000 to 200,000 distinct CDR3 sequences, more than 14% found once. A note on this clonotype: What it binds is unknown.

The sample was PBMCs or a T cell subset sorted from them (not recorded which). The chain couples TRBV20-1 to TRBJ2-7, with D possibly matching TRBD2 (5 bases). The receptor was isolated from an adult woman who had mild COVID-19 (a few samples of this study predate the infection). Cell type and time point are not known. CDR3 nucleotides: TGCAGTGCCGGAAAGACTACTTGGTACGAGCAGTACTTC. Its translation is CSAGKTTWYEQYF.